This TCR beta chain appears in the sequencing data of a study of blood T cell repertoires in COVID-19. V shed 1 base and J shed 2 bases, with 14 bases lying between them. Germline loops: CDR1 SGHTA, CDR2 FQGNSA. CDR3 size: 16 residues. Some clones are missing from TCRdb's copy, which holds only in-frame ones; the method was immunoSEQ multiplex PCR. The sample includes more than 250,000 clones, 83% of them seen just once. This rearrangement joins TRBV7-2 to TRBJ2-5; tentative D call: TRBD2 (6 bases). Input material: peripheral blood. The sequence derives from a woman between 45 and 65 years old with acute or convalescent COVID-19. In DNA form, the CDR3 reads TGTGCCAGCAGCTTAGACAGTAGCGGCTTACAAGAGACCCAGTACTTC. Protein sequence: CASSLDSSGLQETQYF.